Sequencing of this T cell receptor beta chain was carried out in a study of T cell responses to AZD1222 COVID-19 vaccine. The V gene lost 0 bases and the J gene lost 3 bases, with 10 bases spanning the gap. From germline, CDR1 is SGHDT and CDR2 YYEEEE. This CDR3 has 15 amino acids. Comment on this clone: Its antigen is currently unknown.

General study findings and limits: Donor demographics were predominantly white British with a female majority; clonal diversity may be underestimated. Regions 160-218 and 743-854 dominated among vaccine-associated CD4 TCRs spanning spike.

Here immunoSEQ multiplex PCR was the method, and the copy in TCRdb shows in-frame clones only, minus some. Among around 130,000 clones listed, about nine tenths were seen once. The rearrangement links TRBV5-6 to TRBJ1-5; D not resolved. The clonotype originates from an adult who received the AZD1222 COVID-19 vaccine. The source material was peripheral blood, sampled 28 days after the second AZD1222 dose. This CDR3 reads CASSLDRSNNQPQHF. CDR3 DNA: TGTGCCAGCAGCTTGGATCGGTCAAACAATCAGCCCCAGCATTTT.